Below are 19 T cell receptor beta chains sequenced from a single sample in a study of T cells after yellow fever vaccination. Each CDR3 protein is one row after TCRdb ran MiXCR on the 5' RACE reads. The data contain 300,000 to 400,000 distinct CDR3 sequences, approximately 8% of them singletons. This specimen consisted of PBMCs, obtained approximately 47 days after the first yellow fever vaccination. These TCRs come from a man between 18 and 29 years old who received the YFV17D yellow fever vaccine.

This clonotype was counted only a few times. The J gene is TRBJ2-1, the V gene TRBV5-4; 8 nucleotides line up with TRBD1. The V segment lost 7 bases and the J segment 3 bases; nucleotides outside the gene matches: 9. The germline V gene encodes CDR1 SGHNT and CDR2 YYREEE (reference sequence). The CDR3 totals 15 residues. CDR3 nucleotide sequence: TGTGCCAGCGGACTCGACAGGGGAAGCTACAATGAGCAGTTCTTC. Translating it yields CASGLDRGSYNEQFF. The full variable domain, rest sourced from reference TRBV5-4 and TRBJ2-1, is ETGVTQSPTHLIKTRGQQVTLRCSSQSGHNTVSWYQQALGQGPQFIFQYYREEENGRGNFPPRFSGLQFPNYSSELNVNALELDDSALYLCASGLDRGSYNEQFFGPGTRLTVL.

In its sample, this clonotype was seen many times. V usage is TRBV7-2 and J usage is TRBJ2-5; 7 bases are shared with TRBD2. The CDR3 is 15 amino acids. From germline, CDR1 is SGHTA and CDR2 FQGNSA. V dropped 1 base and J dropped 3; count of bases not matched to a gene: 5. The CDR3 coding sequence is TGTGCCAGCAGCTTAGGGGGGGGAGGTGAAGAGACCCAGTACTTC. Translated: CASSLGGGGEETQYF. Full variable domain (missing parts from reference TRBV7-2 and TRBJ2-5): GAGVSQSPSNKVTEKGKDVELRCDPISGHTALYWYRQSLGQGLEFLIYFQGNSAPDKSGLPSDRFSAERTGGSVSTLTIQRTQQEDSAVYLCASSLGGGGEETQYFGPGTRLLVL.

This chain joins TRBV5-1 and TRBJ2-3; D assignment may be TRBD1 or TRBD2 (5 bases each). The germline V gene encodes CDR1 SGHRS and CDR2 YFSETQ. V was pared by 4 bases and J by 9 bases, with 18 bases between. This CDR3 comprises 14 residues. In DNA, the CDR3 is TGCGCCAGCAGCCCTTACAGCGGTGGGGGAACGCAGTATTTT. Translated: CASSPYSGGGTQYF.

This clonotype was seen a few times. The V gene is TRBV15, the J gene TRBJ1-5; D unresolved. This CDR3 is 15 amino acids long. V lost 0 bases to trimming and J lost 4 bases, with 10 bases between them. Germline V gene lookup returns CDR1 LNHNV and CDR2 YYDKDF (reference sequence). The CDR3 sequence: CATSRDSSRNQPQHF. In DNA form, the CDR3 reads TGTGCCACCAGCAGAGATTCGAGCAGGAATCAGCCCCAGCATTTT.

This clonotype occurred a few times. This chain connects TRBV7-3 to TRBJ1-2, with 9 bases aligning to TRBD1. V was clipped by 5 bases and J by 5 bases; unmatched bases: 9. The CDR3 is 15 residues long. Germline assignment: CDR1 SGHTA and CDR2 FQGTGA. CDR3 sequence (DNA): TGTGCCAGCAGCCCTGAACAGGGGGCAAGATATGGCTACACCTTC. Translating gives CASSPEQGARYGYTF.

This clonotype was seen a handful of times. CDR3 protein: CASRRGGIGTIYF. For the CDR3, the DNA is TGCGCCAGCAGAAGGGGGGGAATCGGCACCATATATTTT. The chain combines TRBV4-3 with TRBJ1-3; possible D gene TRBD1, 6 bases. The CDR3 has 13 residues. Germline CDR1 reads LGHNA; CDR2 reads YSLEER. V was cut by 6 bases and J by 9 bases, with 15 bases left in between.

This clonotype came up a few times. Here the CDR3 DNA reads TGTGCCAGCAGACGACAGGTCCTTGGGGGGACTGAAGCTTTCTTT. Translation gives CASRRQVLGGTEAFF. V and J are TRBV6-5 and TRBJ1-1; tentative D call: TRBD1 (6 bases). Trimming removed 6 bases from V and 5 bases from J, with 19 bases in between. This CDR3 has 15 amino acids. Germline assignment: CDR1 MNHEY and CDR2 SVGAGI.

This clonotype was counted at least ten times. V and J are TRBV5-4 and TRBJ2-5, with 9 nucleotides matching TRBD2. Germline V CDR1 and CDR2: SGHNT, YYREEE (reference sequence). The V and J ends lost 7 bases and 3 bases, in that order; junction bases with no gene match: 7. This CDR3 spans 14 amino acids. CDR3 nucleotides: TGTGCCAGCTACCGCGGGGGGGCGGAAGAGACCCAGTACTTC. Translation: CASYRGGAEETQYF. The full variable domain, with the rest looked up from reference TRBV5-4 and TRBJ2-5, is ETGVTQSPTHLIKTRGQQVTLRCSSQSGHNTVSWYQQALGQGPQFIFQYYREEENGRGNFPPRFSGLQFPNYSSELNVNALELDDSALYLCASYRGGAEETQYFGPGTRLLVL.

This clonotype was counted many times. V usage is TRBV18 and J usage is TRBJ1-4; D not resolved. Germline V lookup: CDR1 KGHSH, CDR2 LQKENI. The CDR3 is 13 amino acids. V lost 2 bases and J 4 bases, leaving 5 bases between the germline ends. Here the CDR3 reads CASSPNSNEKLFF. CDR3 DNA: TGTGCCAGCTCACCAAACAGTAATGAAAAACTGTTTTTT. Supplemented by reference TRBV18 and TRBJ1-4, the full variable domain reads NAGVMQNPRHLVRRRGQEARLRCSPMKGHSHVYWYRQLPEEGLKFMVYLQKENIIDESGMPKERFSAEFPKEGPSILRIQQVVRGDSAAYFCASSPNSNEKLFFGSGTQLSVL.

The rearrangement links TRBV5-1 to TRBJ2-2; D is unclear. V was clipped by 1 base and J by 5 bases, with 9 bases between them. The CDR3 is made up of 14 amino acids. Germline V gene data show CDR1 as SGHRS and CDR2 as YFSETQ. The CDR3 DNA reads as TGCGCCAGCAGCTTGATGGCAGAAACCGGGGAGCTGTTTTTT. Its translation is CASSLMAETGELFF.

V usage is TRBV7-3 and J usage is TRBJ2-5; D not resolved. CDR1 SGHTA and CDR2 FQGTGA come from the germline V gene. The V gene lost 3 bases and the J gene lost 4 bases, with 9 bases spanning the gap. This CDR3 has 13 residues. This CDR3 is CASSFLDGETQYF. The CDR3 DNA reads TGTGCCAGCAGCTTCCTAGATGGAGAGACCCAGTACTTC. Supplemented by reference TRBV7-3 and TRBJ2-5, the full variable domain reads GAGVSQTPSNKVTEKGKYVELRCDPISGHTALYWYRQSLGQGPEFLIYFQGTGAADDSGLPNDRFFAVRPEGSVSTLKIQRTERGDSAVYLCASSFLDGETQYFGPGTRLLVL.

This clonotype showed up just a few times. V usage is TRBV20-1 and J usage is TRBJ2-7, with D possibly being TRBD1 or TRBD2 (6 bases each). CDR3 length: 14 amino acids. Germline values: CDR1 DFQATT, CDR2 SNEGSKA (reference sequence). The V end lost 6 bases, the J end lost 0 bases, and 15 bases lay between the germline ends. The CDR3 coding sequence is TGCAGTGCGGAGGGGGACGGAAGCTCCTACGAGCAGTACTTC. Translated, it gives CSAEGDGSSYEQYF.

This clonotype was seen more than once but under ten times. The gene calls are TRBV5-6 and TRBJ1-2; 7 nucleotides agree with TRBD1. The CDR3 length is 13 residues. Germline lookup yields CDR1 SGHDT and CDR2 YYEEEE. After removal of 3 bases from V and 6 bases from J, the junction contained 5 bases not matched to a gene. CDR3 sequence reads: CASSYGQDHGYTF. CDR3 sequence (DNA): TGTGCCAGCAGCTACGGACAGGATCATGGCTACACCTTC.

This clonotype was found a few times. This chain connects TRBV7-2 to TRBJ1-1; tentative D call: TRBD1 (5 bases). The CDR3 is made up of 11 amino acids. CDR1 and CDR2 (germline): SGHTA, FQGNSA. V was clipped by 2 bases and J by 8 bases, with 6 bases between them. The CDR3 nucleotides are TGTGCCAGCAGCTTATACAGGGAAGCTTTCTTT. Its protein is CASSLYREAFF.

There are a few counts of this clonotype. The DNA for the CDR3 is TGCGCCAGCAGGTGGATCCGGGTGGACAAGAACACTGAAGCTTTCTTT. Its protein is CASRWIRVDKNTEAFF. J is TRBJ1-1 and V is TRBV10-1; TRBD1 is a possible D gene (5 bases). Germline V gives CDR1 WNHNN, CDR2 SYGVQD (reference sequence). Trimming removed 6 bases from V and 1 base from J, with 18 bases in between. The CDR3 loop spans 16 amino acids.

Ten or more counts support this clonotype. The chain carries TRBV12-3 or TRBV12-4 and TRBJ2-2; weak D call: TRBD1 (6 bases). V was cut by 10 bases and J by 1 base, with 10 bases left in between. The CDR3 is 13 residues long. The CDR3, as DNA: TGTGCCACCAAACAGGGGAACACCGGGGAGCTGTTTTTT. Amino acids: CATKQGNTGELFF.

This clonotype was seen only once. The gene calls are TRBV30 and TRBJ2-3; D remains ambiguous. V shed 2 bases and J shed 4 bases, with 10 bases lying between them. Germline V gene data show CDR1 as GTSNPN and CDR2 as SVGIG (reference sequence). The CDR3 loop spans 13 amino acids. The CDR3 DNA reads TGTGCCTGGAGTCTCTCGGAATCAGATACGCAGTATTTT. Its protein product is CAWSLSESDTQYF.

CDR3 in DNA: TGTGCCAGCAGCGTAGGCGTACTAGCCCGCTCTGGGGCCAACGTCCTGACTTTC. It yields the protein CASSVGVLARSGANVLTF. V gene TRBV9 combines with J gene TRBJ2-6; D may be TRBD2 (6 bases). Per germline, CDR1 SGDLS and CDR2 YYNGEE. The V end was cut by 0 bases, the J end by 0 bases, with 13 bases between. This CDR3 spans 18 amino acids. Combining the CDR3 with reference TRBV9 and TRBJ2-6 gives the whole variable domain DSGVTQTPKHLITATGQRVTLRCSPRSGDLSVYWYQQSLDQGLQFLIQYYNGEERAKGNILERFSAQQFPDLHSELNLSSLELGDSALYFCASSVGVLARSGANVLTFGAGSRLTVL.

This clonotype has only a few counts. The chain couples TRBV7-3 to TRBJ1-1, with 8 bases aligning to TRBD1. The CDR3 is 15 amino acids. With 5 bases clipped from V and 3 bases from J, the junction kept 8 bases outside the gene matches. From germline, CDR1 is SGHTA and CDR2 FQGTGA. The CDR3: CASSRRDRPDTEAFF. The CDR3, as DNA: TGTGCCAGCAGCCGCAGGGACAGGCCTGACACTGAAGCTTTCTTT.